These 15 T cell receptor beta chains share one sample of origin, sequenced in a study of blood T cell repertoires in COVID-19. Some clones are missing from TCRdb's copy, which holds only in-frame ones; the method was immunoSEQ multiplex PCR. Of fewer than 250,000 clones listed, approximately 79% were seen once; the top ten hold roughly 12%. Sequencing was done on a sample of peripheral blood. The receptors were gathered from a woman between 45 and 60 years old with acute or convalescent COVID-19.

This clone was counted a few times. The V and J genes are TRBV28 and TRBJ1-5; D uncertain. The ends were cut back, 8 bases at V and 1 base at J, with 6 bases in the middle. Germline V gene lookup returns CDR1 MDHEN and CDR2 SYDVKM. The CDR3 sequence is 12 residues long. In DNA, the CDR3 is TGTGCCAGCGCGGAGAGCAATCAGCCCCAGCATTTT. Translated, it gives CASAESNQPQHF. The variable domain in full, completed from reference TRBV28 and TRBJ1-5, reads DVKVTQSSRYLVKRTGEKVFLECVQDMDHENMFWYRQDPGLGLRLIYFSYDVKMKEKGDIPEGYSVSREKKERFSLILESASTNQTSMYLCASAESNQPQHFGDGTRLSIL.

This rearrangement joins TRBV27 to TRBJ2-3, with 9 bases that match TRBD1. V trimming: 3 bases; J trimming: 5 bases; junction bases outside the gene matches: 3. The germline gives CDR1 MNHEY, CDR2 SMNVEV (reference sequence). This CDR3 has 14 residues. CDR3 DNA: TGTGCCAGCAGTTTCTGGGACAGGGAAGATACGCAGTATTTT. It translates to CASSFWDREDTQYF.

This clone was found once. This chain uses TRBV5-6 with TRBJ2-6, with 7 positions matching TRBD1. The CDR3 has 15 amino acids. After removal of 6 bases from V and 4 bases from J, the junction contained 7 bases not matched to a gene. Germline V lookup: CDR1 SGHDT, CDR2 YYEEEE. In DNA form, the CDR3 reads TGTGCCAGCAAAATCAGGGGGACGGGGGCCAACGTCCTGACTTTC. This codes for CASKIRGTGANVLTF.

This clone was counted only a few times. The chain is built from TRBV18 and TRBJ1-5; TRBD1 is a possible D gene (6 bases). The CDR3 is 15 residues long. CDR1 and CDR2 from the germline V gene are KGHSH and LQKENI. V lost 1 base and J 3 bases, leaving 10 bases between the germline ends. The CDR3 reads CASSPQGQHNQPQHF. The DNA of the CDR3 is TGTGCCAGCTCACCACAGGGACAACACAATCAGCCCCAGCATTTT. The full variable domain, rest sourced from reference TRBV18 and TRBJ1-5, is NAGVMQNPRHLVRRRGQEARLRCSPMKGHSHVYWYRQLPEEGLKFMVYLQKENIIDESGMPKERFSAEFPKEGPSILRIQQVVRGDSAAYFCASSPQGQHNQPQHFGDGTRLSIL.

The chain has TRBV3-1 (or the pseudogene TRBV3-2) and TRBJ1-3; the D gene is possibly TRBD1 (6 bases). The CDR3 spans 18 residues. Germline lookup yields CDR1 LGHDT and CDR2 YNNKEL (reference sequence). V gave up 2 bases and J gave up 0 bases, with 17 bases separating them. CDR3 in DNA: TGTGCCAGCAGCCAAAGGGGGAGGGGCTTTAACTCTGGAAACACCATATATTTT. This translates into CASSQRGRGFNSGNTIYF.

The chain links TRBV7-2 to TRBJ2-7, with D maybe TRBD1 (6 bases). Trimming removed 1 base from V and 6 bases from J, with 13 bases in between. The CDR3 has 14 residues. Germline CDR1 is SGHTA and CDR2 is FQGNSA. As DNA, the CDR3 is TGTGCCAGCAGCTTAGAGGGGGTGCCGGGCGAGCAGTACTTC. It specifies CASSLEGVPGEQYF.

This chain links TRBV19 with TRBJ2-7; the match to TRBD2 covers 7 bases. The CDR3 covers 16 residues. J was trimmed by 3 bases and V by 3 bases; bases with no gene match: 11. Germline V gene sequence: CDR1 LNHDA, CDR2 SQIVND (reference sequence). In DNA form, the CDR3 reads TGTGCCAGTAGTATTTTCGGGACTAAAACGGTCTACGAGCAGTACTTC. Amino acids: CASSIFGTKTVYEQYF.

V and J are TRBV6-1 and TRBJ2-3, with a weak D call TRBD1 (6 bases). V was cut by 3 bases and J by 1 base, with 8 bases left in between. CDR1 and CDR2 from the germline V gene are MNHNS and SASEGT. There are 14 residues in the CDR3. The CDR3 here is CASSDRGGTDTQYF. Here the CDR3 DNA reads TGTGCCAGCAGTGACAGGGGCGGCACAGATACGCAGTATTTT.

V usage is TRBV30 and J usage is TRBJ2-5, with D maybe TRBD2 (5 bases). The V end was cut by 4 bases, the J end by 7 bases, with 19 bases between. The germline V gene encodes CDR1 GTSNPN and CDR2 SVGIG (reference sequence). This CDR3 comprises 14 residues. The CDR3 bases are TGTGCCTGGATTACCGCGGGCATTTCGGGGACCCAGTACTTC. This codes for CAWITAGISGTQYF.

This chain links TRBV28 with TRBJ2-7; 11 bases are a match to TRBD2. CDR1 MDHEN and CDR2 SYDVKM come from the germline V gene. The CDR3 extends over 17 amino acids. With V trimmed by 6 bases and J by 4 bases, 14 bases remained unmatched. The CDR3 DNA sequence: TGTGCCAGCAGGAGATATAGCGGGAGGGCCGCTGTTTACGAGCAGTACTTC. As protein: CASRRYSGRAAVYEQYF.

The CDR3 sequence: CASTGVRNSPLHF. DNA of the CDR3: TGTGCCAGCACCGGGGTCAGGAATTCACCCCTCCACTTT. V is TRBV2 and J is TRBJ1-6; D gene unclear. CDR3 length: 13 residues. The V end lost 7 bases, the J end lost 7 bases, and 11 bases lay between the germline ends. The germline V gene has CDR1 SNHLY and CDR2 FYNNEI.

The V call is TRBV7-8, the J call TRBJ2-2; D gene unclear. Per germline, CDR1 SGHVS and CDR2 FQNEAQ. The CDR3 contains 15 residues. V lost 3 bases, J lost 2 bases, and 10 bases lay in between. The CDR3 region has the DNA TGTGCCAGCAGCTTCGGAGAGGCAAACACCGGGGAGCTGTTTTTT. This encodes CASSFGEANTGELFF.

The V gene is TRBV28, the J gene TRBJ2-1, with TRBD2 matching 16 bases. The junction had 8 bases not matched to a gene; V was cut back by 6 bases and J by 9 bases. Looked up from germline, CDR1 is MDHEN and CDR2 is SYDVKM. The CDR3 has 16 amino acids. The CDR3 here is CASSGSGTSGRGEQFF. CDR3 coding DNA: TGTGCCAGCAGCGGGAGCGGGACTAGCGGGAGGGGTGAGCAGTTCTTC.

The chain combines TRBV12-3 or TRBV12-4 with TRBJ2-1; maybe TRBD2 (5 bases). V gave up 6 bases and J gave up 14 bases, with 14 bases separating them. The CDR3 consists of 11 residues. The CDR3 region is CASSQAGVKFF. CDR3 coding DNA: TGTGCCAGCAGCCAGGCCGGGGTAAAGTTCTTC.

The chain joins TRBV4-3 to TRBJ2-2, with 7 nucleotides matching TRBD1. This CDR3 is 16 amino acids long. The germline CDR1 and CDR2 sequences are LGHNA and YSLEER. Unmatched junction bases numbered 6, after V lost 1 base and J lost 4 bases. In DNA form, the CDR3 reads TGCGCCAGCAGCCAAGCTAGGGGGCGCGGCACCGGGGAGCTGTTTTTT. It translates to CASSQARGRGTGELFF.